This T cell receptor beta chain derives from a study of blood T cell repertoires in COVID-19. Study information: Collection of acute and convalescent COVID-19 samples took place in the United States, Italy and Spain. From T cells, B-cell-depleted T cells, or PBMCs came the material, which was cDNA or gDNA.

This CDR3 region has 15 residues. V shed 8 bases, J shed 4 bases, and the junction held 10 bases outside the gene matches. Germline CDR1 MNHEY, CDR2 SMNVEV (reference sequence). Original processing notes: Reference gene primer amplification gave estimated nucleated cell counts. Data came from immunoSEQ multiplex PCR; TCRdb stores just in-frame clones and leaves some out. That table gives V, J and clone size, and the DNA gave D and trimming. Seen here are more than 40,000 clones, 75% to 90% observed once, and the top ten hold about 15%. The rearrangement links TRBV27 to TRBJ2-5, with TRBD1 matching 10 bases. The clonotype originates from a human donor in a cohort sampled during active COVID-19. Sequencing used peripheral blood. CDR3 coding DNA: TGTGCCAGCCGTAAGGCGGGACAGGGGTTAGAGACCCAGTACTTC. Its protein product is CASRKAGQGLETQYF.